The present T cell receptor (beta chain) was sequenced within a study of blood T cell repertoires in COVID-19. About the study: From T cells, B-cell-depleted T cells, or PBMCs came the material, which was cDNA or gDNA.

The data were produced by immunoSEQ multiplex PCR, yet TCRdb's version contains in-frame clones alone and is incomplete. The sample lists 150,000 to 200,000 clones, less than 85% occurring once. The V gene end was trimmed by 5 bases and the J gene end by 7 bases; junction bases not matched to a gene: 4. CDR3 length equals 13 residues. Germline V lookup: CDR1 SGHNT, CDR2 YENEEA. This TCR came from a middle-aged woman with COVID-19, enrolled during active disease. Sequencing was carried out using peripheral blood. This chain uses TRBV11-3 with TRBJ2-2; 7 nucleotides match TRBD2. The CDR3 is CASSPAGVGELFF. The CDR3 DNA follows: TGTGCCAGCAGCCCCGCGGGAGTCGGGGAGCTGTTTTTT.